The 5 T cell receptor beta chains below all came from one sample that was sequenced in a study of cytomegalovirus exposure and HLA in healthy donors. PCR used 60 Vbeta primers and 13 Jbeta primers. This table comes from immunoSEQ multiplex PCR, and its TCRdb copy is limited to in-frame clones, with some not included. The repertoire holds 150,000 to 180,000 clones, with roughly 80% as singletons. The specimen was PBMCs. The origin of the receptors is a young man in good health and CMV-seropositive.

The chain carries TRBV6-4 and TRBJ2-2; perhaps TRBD1 as D (6 bases). CDR1 is MRHNA, CDR2 SNTAGT, per germline. This CDR3 region has 13 residues. The germline V and J ends were trimmed by 4 bases and 5 bases, with 8 bases remaining between them. This CDR3 reads CASSVTGTGELFF. For the CDR3, the DNA is TGTGCCAGCAGTGTCACAGGGACCGGGGAGCTGTTTTTT.

The rearrangement links TRBV27 to TRBJ2-1, with TRBD2 matching 8 bases. Germline V gene data show CDR1 as MNHEY and CDR2 as SMNVEV (reference sequence). This CDR3 contains 14 residues. The junction had 7 bases not matched to a gene; V was cut back by 8 bases and J by 4 bases. The CDR3 DNA reads TGTGCCAGCGGACGCCAGCGGGAGTACAATGAGCAGTTCTTC. Translation: CASGRQREYNEQFF.

The chain uses TRBV10-3 and TRBJ2-1, with TRBD2 matching over 12 bases. This CDR3 region has 17 residues. Germline V lookup: CDR1 ENHRY, CDR2 SYGVKD. Trimming took 7 bases from V and 4 from J; bases not matched to a gene: 11. Here the CDR3 reads CAIMRSLAGGRYNEQFF. The CDR3 DNA reads as TGTGCCATCATGAGGAGCCTAGCGGGAGGGAGGTACAATGAGCAGTTCTTC.

The chain combines TRBV18 with TRBJ1-4; D is possibly TRBD1 (6 bases). V shed 5 bases and J shed 7 bases, with 17 bases lying between them. Germline V gene data show CDR1 as KGHSH and CDR2 as LQKENI. The length of the CDR3 is 15 residues. The DNA of the CDR3 is TGTGCCAGCTCAGCCGGGACACCTGTAATTGAAAAACTGTTTTTT. It specifies CASSAGTPVIEKLFF. Full variable domain (missing parts from reference TRBV18 and TRBJ1-4): NAGVMQNPRHLVRRRGQEARLRCSPMKGHSHVYWYRQLPEEGLKFMVYLQKENIIDESGMPKERFSAEFPKEGPSILRIQQVVRGDSAAYFCASSAGTPVIEKLFFGSGTQLSVL.

The rearrangement uses TRBV28 and TRBJ2-7; D perhaps matches TRBD1 (6 bases). Between the trimmed V and J ends, which lost 3 bases and 9 bases, there was a span of 21 bases. The CDR3 sequence is 15 residues long. The germline gives CDR1 MDHEN, CDR2 SYDVKM. CDR3 in amino acids: CASSLNGQRGPGQYF. CDR3 sequence (DNA): TGTGCCAGCAGTTTGAACGGACAGCGCGGCCCCGGGCAGTACTTC.